This T cell receptor beta chain comes out of a study of cytomegalovirus exposure and HLA in healthy donors listed by TCRdb under 2017. About the study as a whole: An earlier analysis of more than 550 of the donors reported 250 to 300 Gb of sequence data and 117 million unique TCR beta sequences obtained from roughly 170 million T cells. To study patterns of TCR occurrence, a later analysis re-analyzed previously published TCR beta repertoires from under 750 donors and added high-resolution HLA genotyping. A later genetic analysis took genome-wide SNP genotypes for about 55% of the roughly 700 donors and used that subset as a discovery cohort. The study profiled the T cell repertoires of 500 to 800 subjects by immunosequencing and related them to cytomegalovirus serostatus. Of the approximately 400 genotyped donors, approximately 83% fell in the genetic ancestry cluster associated with self-reported Caucasian donors. To decide whether each TCR beta V gene segment behaved as functional or pseudogenic, an earlier analysis of some 600 of the donors relied on high-throughput TCR beta sequencing. Approximately 300 gigabases of sequencing data and around 80 million unique TCR sequences made up an early release that covered about 640 HLA-typed donors. Across about 370 genotyped donors of the cohort, an average of approximately 240,000 unique TCR beta nucleotide sequences per donor were sequenced, and roughly 17% of those sequences were non-productive. Every repertoire in the discovery cohort had been generated on one and the same sequencing platform. Along with the approximately 700-subject first cohort, a separate validation cohort of over a hundred different subjects was used. The study combined high-throughput TCR immunosequencing, statistical association of individual TCRs with disease status, and machine learning to predict cytomegalovirus infection status. Typing coverage varied by locus: roughly 620-640 donors for A, B, C, DRB1 and DQB1; roughly 520 for DQA1; around 570 for DPA1; 450 to 480 for DPB1. The study was designed to test whether signatures of past pathogen exposure could be identified by cataloging public T cell receptors. In the later analysis, no new phenotypic data were used to find candidate immune exposures; instead, reliance was placed on TCR beta sequences and their occurrence across donors. Donor age, sex, ethnicity and CMV serostatus were compiled alongside the repertoire data. About five DR-DQ haplotypes were treated as single units for association and clustering because of strong linkage in the cohort. HLA typing included class I and class II loci at four-digit resolution. Overall study outcomes, separate from this receptor: The authors suggested that the approach could potentially be extended to other disease states and immunological phenotypes. A later analysis associated about 17,000 TCR beta sequences with specific HLA alleles at a false discovery rate of 0.05. In an earlier analysis of 587 of the donors, most TCR beta V segments appeared in productive rearrangements about 87% or about 30% of the time, broadly matching IMGT annotations. Linkage disequilibrium might explain the correlated functional status among segregating V segments, but an unknown experimental factor could not be excluded. Presence/absence analyses assumed roughly uniform sequencing depth across donors, an assumption that may not hold. A later analysis reported that several top co-occurrence clusters appeared linked to parvovirus B19, influenza, CMV and Epstein-Barr virus. The 87-base-pair reads could not distinguish some IMGT-functional V segments, including TRBV6-2 and TRBV6-3, so those segments were excluded. A cluster of highly shared sequence variants was judged likely to be a technical artifact of the sequencing pipeline. Because counts were too low, roughly 17 rarely observed V segments, including chromosome 9 orphons, were left out of the earlier analysis of several hundred of the donors. For the cohort, immune exposure information was limited to CMV serostatus. Most TCR sequences were observed very rarely across donors, whereas some public TCRs were present in many individuals. In a later analysis, the rate of TCR association differed among HLA loci, with DRB1 alleles having the most associated TCRs and HLA-C alleles having the fewest. A further reported finding was that TCR beta sequences accurately predicted the HLA-A and HLA-B alleles for most subjects in the first cohort. In a later analysis, HLA-associated TCR beta chains showed more clonal expansion and lower generation probabilities than non-associated chains that were equally common. In the study, approximately 160 TCR beta chains were listed as associated with cytomegalovirus. In a later genetic analysis, a missense DCLRE1C variant was associated with V-gene and J-gene trimming of TCR beta chains, and the association was replicated in an independent cohort. According to a later analysis, most CMV-associated TCR beta chains appeared to be HLA-restricted, and the HLA associations seemed to be driven largely by CMV exposure. Assigning TCR associations to individual alleles was difficult when HLA alleles, especially DR and DQ, strongly co-occurred. Compared with the roughly 710-donor mean, donors in an Asian-associated ancestry cluster had fewer N-insertions in productive TCRs, according to a later genetic analysis. The classifier was reported to diagnose cytomegalovirus status with high specificity and sensitivity in both the original and validation cohorts. Because HLA typing was unavailable for some donors at each locus, only the typed subset was used in association tests. Only TCR beta chains were sequenced in this cohort, and the absence of alpha or paired-chain data limited detectable features. In vitro tests confirmed that three of the cytomegalovirus-associated TCR beta chains recognize cytomegalovirus antigens.

The cohort was made up of approximately 670 healthy bone marrow donors. All cohort members were sampled while nominally healthy, although unrecorded immune exposures were likely present. The donor tested CMV seronegative and was one of the 352 seronegative cohort members. A peripheral blood sample was collected from each donor, and TCR beta sequencing was performed on peripheral blood mononuclear cells. The Qiagen DNeasy Blood Extraction Kit was used to extract genomic DNA from the blood cell samples. The library was built by means of the immunoSEQ multiplex PCR assay. For the multiplex PCR, a mixture combining 60 forward primers for TCR Vbeta segments and 13 reverse primers for TCR Jbeta segments was used. The CDR3 region of rearranged TCR beta genes was amplified from genomic DNA with a multiplex PCR assay. The Illumina HiSeq System was used to sequence the amplified TCR beta libraries as 87-base-pair reads. From the authors' description of their analysis: Across the 700 or so repertoires, a later analysis counted approximately 83 million unique TCR beta chains, around 11 million of which were shared by at least two donors. A nearest-neighbor algorithm error-corrected the raw reads and collapsed the reads into unique sequences, merging closely related sequences to remove PCR and sequencing errors. To assign V, D and J gene segments, CDR3 sequences were aligned to IMGT reference sequences. For a sequence to be retained, a match of at least six nucleotides was required to both a V gene segment and a J gene segment. Rearrangements were called productive when the CDR3 lacked stop codons and stayed in frame with V and J; all others were non-productive. Following IMGT convention, CDR3 was defined as the stretch from the second conserved V-encoded cysteine to the conserved J-encoded phenylalanine. In an earlier analysis of just under 600 of the donors, sequences lacking an unambiguous match to a single V gene segment were excluded. An earlier analysis of 587 of the donors classified V segments as functional when productive rearrangements were above 56.7% and as segregating when the standard deviation between donors was above 5%. To diagnose cytomegalovirus status from the catalog of TCR beta chain sequences, a statistical classification framework was built. V and J gene assignment, in a later analysis, came from comparing TCR nucleotide sequences with IMGT/GENE-DB human TR gene sequences. A later analysis assigned CDR3 sequences and most-parsimonious VDJ recombination scenarios with the TCRdist pipeline. In a later analysis, each TCR beta chain was defined by its CDR3 amino acid sequence together with its V-gene family, and reads lacking a unique V-gene family were excluded. As a way to deal with suspected cross-contamination and a sequencing artifact, a later analysis dropped 640 or so nucleotide sequences that were highly shared and had low generation probability. In a later analysis, a clonal expansion index for each public chain was calculated from normalized within-repertoire ranks of inferred template counts. In a later analysis, generation probabilities were computed with a VDJ recombination model fitted to out-of-frame rearrangements, and the resulting probabilities were checked against IGoR. A later analysis scored TCR-TCR, TCR-HLA and TCR-CMV co-occurrence with hypergeometric tests, applying a repertoire-size bias correction to TCR pairs. To estimate false discovery rates, a later analysis permuted the HLA or CMV assignments 20 times. In a later analysis, co-occurring TCRs were grouped with DBSCAN, and TCRdist sequence similarity was added when clustering was performed within HLA-allele-positive subsets. Repertoires with fewer than 30,000 or more than 120,000 public chains, plus five repertoires with anomalous nucleotide sharing, were excluded from co-occurrence clustering. TCRdb took over this immuneACCESS table, retaining in-frame rearrangements with V and J assigned. Such tables are incomplete; in checked studies, under half of the missing clones stem from an unresolved V gene, and the remainder is unexplained. The V and J calls and clone size were taken over from that table, and D and trimming were inferred from the DNA. Counted in this sample were about 160,000 clones; less than 85% of them appeared once. About 4.4% of the sample comes from the top ten.

This clone was counted between two and nine times. Which antigen it targets is not known. No base qualities exist here, and no much larger clone lies one base off it. According to the germline V gene, CDR1 reads LGHNA and CDR2 reads YSLEER. Reading from cysteine to phenylalanine, the CDR3 counts 19 amino acids. The retained sequence is limited to the CDR3, 57 bases, with the frame set at the first base. Trimming takes 4 bases off V and 0 bases off J; junction bases not matched to a gene: 11. Recombination connected TRBV4-3 to TRBJ2-1; 11 middle bases align to TRBD2. Sample: PBMCs. This sequence was found in a man aged 40-49 years in good health and CMV-seronegative. This receptor carries the CDR3 CASSRALAGGSSSYNEQFF. The nucleotides are TGCGCCAGCAGCCGGGCCCTAGCGGGGGGCTCTAGCTCCTACAATGAGCAGTTCTTC.